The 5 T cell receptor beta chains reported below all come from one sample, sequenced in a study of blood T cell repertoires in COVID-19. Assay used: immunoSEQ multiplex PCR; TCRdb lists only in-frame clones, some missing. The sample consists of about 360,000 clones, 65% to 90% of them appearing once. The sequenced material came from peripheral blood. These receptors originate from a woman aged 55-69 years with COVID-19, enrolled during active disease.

The DNA of the CDR3 is TGTGCCAGCAGCTTCTCAGGGGGGAACGAGCAGTACTTC. It translates to CASSFSGGNEQYF. This chain links TRBV5-4 with TRBJ2-7; perhaps TRBD1 as D (7 bases). Trimming cost V 2 bases and J 5 bases, with 11 bases left between them. There are 13 residues in the CDR3. From germline, CDR1 is SGHNT and CDR2 YYREEE (reference sequence).

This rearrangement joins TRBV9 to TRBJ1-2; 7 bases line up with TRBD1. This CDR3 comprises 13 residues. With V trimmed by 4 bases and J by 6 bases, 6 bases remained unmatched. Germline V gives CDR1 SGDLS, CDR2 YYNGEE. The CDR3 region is CASSYTGEDGYTF. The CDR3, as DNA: TGTGCCAGCAGCTATACAGGGGAGGATGGCTACACCTTC.

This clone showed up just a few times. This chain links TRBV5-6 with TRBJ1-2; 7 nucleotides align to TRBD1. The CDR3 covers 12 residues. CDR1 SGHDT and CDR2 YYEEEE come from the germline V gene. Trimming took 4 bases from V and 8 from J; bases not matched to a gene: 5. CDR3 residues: CASSLWTGGYTF. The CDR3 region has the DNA TGTGCCAGCAGCCTCTGGACAGGCGGCTACACCTTC.

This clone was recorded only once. The CDR3 DNA reads TGTGCCAGCAGCTTCCAGGGGCACCAAGAGACCCAGTACTTC. Protein: CASSFQGHQETQYF. This sequence joins TRBV7-2 and TRBJ2-5, with a tentative D call TRBD1 (6 bases). The germline gives CDR1 SGHTA, CDR2 FQGNSA. CDR3 length equals 14 residues. V dropped 3 bases and J dropped 0 bases, with 8 bases sitting between them.

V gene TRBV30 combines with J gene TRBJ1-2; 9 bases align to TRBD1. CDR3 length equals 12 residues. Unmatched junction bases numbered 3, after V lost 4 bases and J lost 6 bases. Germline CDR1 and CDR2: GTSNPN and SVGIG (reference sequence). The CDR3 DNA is TGTGCCTGGACCCGGACAGGGGATGGCTACACCTTC. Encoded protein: CAWTRTGDGYTF. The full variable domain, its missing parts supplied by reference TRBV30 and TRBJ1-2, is SQTIHQWPATLVQPVGSPLSLECTVEGTSNPNLYWYRQAAGRGLQLLFYSVGIGQISSEVPQNLSASRPQDRQFILSSKKLLLSDSGFYLCAWTRTGDGYTFGSGTRLTVV.